The 30 T cell receptor beta chains below come from one sample, sequenced in a study of beta chain features in type 1 diabetes. Points from the study as a whole: When Type 1 diabetes patients were examined, their TCRB CDR3s proved moderately but significantly shorter in all four CD4+ subsets.

For these TCRs, the target antigens are not known. The authors reverse transcribed all of the isolated RNA, so sequencing captured expressed TCRB transcripts. Repertoires were generated with immunoSEQ multiplex PCR, while TCRdb's copy carries only in-frame clones and drops some. The sample records over 15,000 clones, more than 60% being singletons. Sequencing was carried out using Tregs from blood. Receptors originate from a man aged 25 to 45 with type 1 diabetes.

This chain uses TRBV19 with TRBJ1-2; no reliable D call. Germline values: CDR1 LNHDA, CDR2 SQIVND (reference sequence). The CDR3 extends over 12 amino acids. V dropped 5 bases and J dropped 3 bases, with 7 bases sitting between them. CDR3 in amino acids: CASSPSDYGYTF. The CDR3 nucleotides are TGTGCCAGTAGTCCTAGCGACTATGGCTACACCTTC.

This rearrangement joins TRBV7-2 to TRBJ2-7; D might be TRBD1 (5 bases). Germline CDR1 reads SGHTA; CDR2 reads FQGNSA. The CDR3 is 14 residues long. Between the trimmed V and J ends, which lost 5 bases and 0 bases, there was a span of 11 bases. This CDR3 reads CASSRRQHSYEQYF. The CDR3 coding sequence is TGTGCCAGCAGCCGTCGACAGCACTCCTACGAGCAGTACTTC.

The chain couples TRBV30 to TRBJ2-1, with a tentative D call TRBD2 (7 bases). V lost 2 bases, J lost 7 bases, and 9 bases lay in between. Per the germline V gene, CDR1 is GTSNPN and CDR2 is SVGIG (reference sequence). CDR3 length: 12 amino acids. CDR3 in amino acids: CAWSRGGNEQFF. As DNA, the CDR3 is TGTGCCTGGAGTAGGGGGGGGAATGAGCAGTTCTTC.

This clone has just a few counts. CDR3 residues: CASSQDMAGQETQYF. In DNA, the CDR3 is TGCGCCAGCAGCCAAGATATGGCAGGCCAAGAGACCCAGTACTTC. The chain is built from TRBV4-1 and TRBJ2-5; D is uncertain. The CDR3 is made up of 15 amino acids. Germline V lookup: CDR1 MGHRA, CDR2 YSYEKL. The V and J ends lost 0 bases and 1 base respectively, with 9 bases between them.

The CDR3 loop reads CASSLGLGRYNEQFF. The DNA of the CDR3 is TGCGCCAGCAGCCTCGGACTAGGCCGTTACAATGAGCAGTTCTTC. The rearrangement joins TRBV5-1 to TRBJ2-1; TRBD2 matches 7 bases. CDR3 length equals 15 residues. Germline loops: CDR1 SGHRS, CDR2 YFSETQ. V dropped 4 bases and J dropped 4; count of bases not matched to a gene: 8. The full variable domain, in which reference TRBV5-1 and TRBJ2-1 provide the parts outside the CDR3, is KAGVTQTPRYLIKTRGQQVTLSCSPISGHRSVSWYQQTPGQGLQFLFEYFSETQRNKGNFPGRFSGRQFSNSRSEMNVSTLELGDSALYLCASSLGLGRYNEQFFGPGTRLTVL.

Only a few counts were recorded for this clone. This chain uses TRBV23-1 with TRBJ1-6; 7 nucleotides line up with TRBD1. TRBV23-1 is reported as an ORF; its role is uncertain. The CDR3 is 17 residues long. V shed 3 bases, J shed 7 bases, and the junction held 12 bases outside the gene matches. The CDR3 DNA reads as TGCGCCAGCAGTCACCGACCCCCGGGACAGAAGAATTCACCCCTCCACTTT. Translation: CASSHRPPGQKNSPLHF.

The chain joins TRBV6-5 to TRBJ1-2, with 7 nucleotides matching TRBD1. Germline CDR1 and CDR2: MNHEY and SVGAGI. CDR3 length: 13 amino acids. V shed 5 bases and J 0 bases; nucleotides not matched to a gene: 0. CDR3 amino acids: CASSGTANYGYTF. DNA of the CDR3: TGTGCCAGCAGTGGGACAGCTAACTATGGCTACACCTTC.

The V and J genes are TRBV6-9 and TRBJ1-2, with D maybe TRBD1 (5 bases). The germline gives CDR1 MNHGY, CDR2 SVAAGI. V was shortened by 3 bases and J by 3 bases, with 11 bases between the two germline ends. The length of the CDR3 is 14 residues. The CDR3 DNA follows: TGTGCCAGCAGTTACCGTACAGGCCACTATGGCTACACCTTC. Amino acid sequence: CASSYRTGHYGYTF.

The rearrangement uses TRBV2 and TRBJ2-7, with unresolved D. Germline V gene lookup returns CDR1 SNHLY and CDR2 FYNNEI. The CDR3 runs 12 residues. Trimming took 3 bases from V and 6 from J, leaving 9 bases between them. CDR3 loop: CASSEVWAEQYF. The CDR3 DNA reads as TGTGCCAGCAGTGAGGTGTGGGCCGAGCAGTACTTC.

The chain is built from TRBV5-1 and TRBJ1-4; 8 bases match TRBD1. The CDR3 is made up of 15 amino acids. Germline CDR1 reads SGHRS; CDR2 reads YFSETQ. V trimming: 3 bases; J trimming: 3 bases; junction bases outside the gene matches: 4. CDR3: CASSSAGQANEKLFF. In DNA form, the CDR3 reads TGCGCCAGCAGCTCGGCGGGACAGGCTAATGAAAAACTGTTTTTT.

This clone has more than one count but fewer than ten. The rearrangement links TRBV6-6 to TRBJ2-1; D ambiguous. The V and J ends lost 4 bases and 7 bases respectively, with 2 bases between them. Germline loops: CDR1 MNHNY, CDR2 SVGAGI (reference sequence). This CDR3 has 10 residues. The DNA for the CDR3 is TGTGCCAGCAGTTTAAATGAGCAGTTCTTC. Translating gives CASSLNEQFF.

CDR3: CASSESRRVRIFYGYTF. The CDR3 coding sequence is TGTGCCAGCAGTGAATCCCGGAGGGTACGGATCTTCTATGGCTACACCTTC. The chain employs TRBV6-1 and TRBJ1-2; D ambiguous. The CDR3 covers 17 residues. Germline V gives CDR1 MNHNS, CDR2 SASEGT. Trimming stripped 2 bases from V and 4 bases from J, with 20 bases between.

The V call is TRBV19, the J call TRBJ2-2; TRBD1 matches at 7 bases. Germline-derived CDR1 and CDR2 are LNHDA and SQIVND (reference sequence). The CDR3 runs 17 residues. V was pared by 4 bases and J by 7 bases, with 15 bases of the junction left unmatched. The CDR3: CASSTIQGIVGDGELFF. The CDR3 bases are TGTGCCAGTAGTACTATACAGGGGATAGTGGGTGACGGGGAGCTGTTTTTT.

The V and J genes are TRBV2 and TRBJ2-7, with TRBD1 matching 11 bases. V lost 7 bases and J lost 6; bases outside the gene matches: 8. Germline-derived CDR1 and CDR2 are SNHLY and FYNNEI. The CDR3 covers 14 residues. In nucleotides, the CDR3 is TGTGCCAGCACCGTGATTGGGACAGGGGGCGAGCAGTACTTC. Translation gives CASTVIGTGGEQYF.

This clone was observed a single time. The genes are TRBV10-1 and TRBJ2-3; D not resolved. V shed 4 bases and J shed 3 bases, with 5 bases lying between them. Germline loops: CDR1 WNHNN, CDR2 SYGVQD (reference sequence). The CDR3 totals 12 residues. The DNA of the CDR3 is TGCGCCAGCAGTGGAGCGACAGATACGCAGTATTTT. It specifies CASSGATDTQYF.

The chain has TRBV29-1 and TRBJ1-1; D remains unclear. Looked up from germline, CDR1 is SQVTM and CDR2 is ANQGSEA. This CDR3 contains 14 residues. Trimming removed 4 bases from V and 0 bases from J, with 12 bases in between. DNA for the CDR3: TGCAGCGTTGGTTCGGGCGGGATGAACACTGAAGCTTTCTTT. Its translation is CSVGSGGMNTEAFF.

This clone was seen more than once but under ten times. The rearrangement uses TRBV6-5 and TRBJ2-5, with D unresolved. This CDR3 comprises 15 residues. Germline values: CDR1 MNHEY, CDR2 SVGAGI. With 2 bases removed from V and 5 bases from J, the gap between germline ends came to 15 bases. CDR3 protein: CASSYTPGFRETQYF. The CDR3 nucleotides are TGTGCCAGCAGTTACACCCCCGGTTTCAGGGAGACCCAGTACTTC.

By share, this clone ranks as large. The chain couples TRBV28 to TRBJ1-1; maybe TRBD1 (5 bases). The V gene's germline CDR1 is MDHEN and CDR2 SYDVKM. The CDR3 is 17 amino acids. Trimming pared 8 bases from V and 3 bases from J, leaving 25 bases between. DNA for the CDR3: TGTGCCAGCCGGGACGTCCAATCTCCGGGGGAACACACTGAAGCTTTCTTT. Residues: CASRDVQSPGEHTEAFF.

The V gene is TRBV4-1, the J gene TRBJ1-6, with D tentatively TRBD1 (5 bases). Germline V gene data show CDR1 as MGHRA and CDR2 as YSYEKL. The V gene lost 1 base and the J gene lost 8 bases, with 15 bases spanning the gap. The CDR3 length is 16 residues. The CDR3 region is CASSQVLQGMDSPLHF. CDR3 nucleotides: TGCGCCAGCAGCCAAGTCCTCCAGGGTATGGATTCACCCCTCCACTTT.

This clone showed up just a few times. V and J are TRBV5-6 and TRBJ1-2; 10 positions agree with TRBD1. V trimming: 4 bases; J trimming: 0 bases; junction bases outside the gene matches: 6. CDR3 length: 16 amino acids. Germline V lookup: CDR1 SGHDT, CDR2 YYEEEE. The DNA of the CDR3 is TGTGCCAGCAGCACGGGACAGGGGAGAGCTAACTATGGCTACACCTTC. Protein product: CASSTGQGRANYGYTF. Complete variable domain (other parts from reference TRBV5-6 and TRBJ1-2): DAGVTQSPTHLIKTRGQQVTLRCSPKSGHDTVSWYQQALGQGPQFIFQYYEEEERQRGNFPDRFSGHQFPNYSSELNVNALLLGDSALYLCASSTGQGRANYGYTFGSGTRLTVV.

The chain carries TRBV30 and TRBJ1-5; D gene ambiguous. The CDR3 contains 15 residues. Between the trimmed V and J ends, which lost 3 bases and 3 bases, there was a span of 15 bases. Germline CDR1 and CDR2: GTSNPN and SVGIG (reference sequence). The CDR3 region has the DNA TGTGCCTGGAGACGAGGAGGGTCTCTCAATCAGCCCCAGCATTTT. This encodes CAWRRGGSLNQPQHF.

This chain joins TRBV2 and TRBJ2-4; 8 bases align to TRBD2. The V gene end was trimmed by 6 bases and the J gene end by 0 bases; junction bases not matched to a gene: 16. This CDR3 contains 19 residues. The V gene's germline CDR1 is SNHLY and CDR2 FYNNEI. The CDR3 is CASSPLQVGRGTAKNIQYF. CDR3 in DNA: TGTGCCAGCAGCCCTCTCCAGGTCGGGAGGGGTACAGCCAAAAACATTCAGTACTTC.

V is TRBV5-6 and J is TRBJ1-5; D uncertain. The V gene lost 3 bases and the J gene lost 2 bases, with 12 bases spanning the gap. Germline loops: CDR1 SGHDT, CDR2 YYEEEE. CDR3 length: 15 amino acids. CDR3 residues: CASSSYSGGNQPQHF. The CDR3 DNA reads TGTGCCAGCAGCTCGTACAGCGGTGGCAATCAGCCCCAGCATTTT.

The V and J genes are TRBV6-6 and TRBJ1-2; D is unresolved. This CDR3 has 15 amino acids. Trimming removed 0 bases at V and 5 bases at J, with 13 bases between. The V gene's germline CDR1 is MNHNY and CDR2 SVGAGI (reference sequence). The CDR3 here is CASSYSEGWEYGYTF. Here the CDR3 DNA reads TGTGCCAGCAGTTACTCGGAGGGTTGGGAATATGGCTACACCTTC.

The rearrangement links TRBV6-8 to TRBJ2-1; 7 bases line up with TRBD1. Germline CDR1 and CDR2: MNHGY and SAAAGT. This CDR3 has 15 amino acids. V was pared by 6 bases and J by 1 base, with 6 bases of the junction left unmatched. Here the CDR3 reads CASSTGTVSYNEQFF. Here the CDR3 DNA reads TGTGCCAGCAGCACCGGGACAGTATCCTACAATGAGCAGTTCTTC.

In its sample, this clone was seen a few times. This chain uses TRBV15 with TRBJ1-1; D is undetermined. V gave up 5 bases and J gave up 4 bases, with 11 bases separating them. CDR1 is LNHNV, CDR2 YYDKDF, per germline (reference sequence). The length of the CDR3 is 13 residues. CDR3 DNA sequence: TGTGCCACCAGCGCGGAGAGGATCACTGAAGCTTTCTTT. It specifies CATSAERITEAFF.

The chain is built from TRBV4-1 and TRBJ2-5, with 9 bases aligning to TRBD2. The CDR3 contains 17 residues. The germline V gene has CDR1 MGHRA and CDR2 YSYEKL. The ends lost 1 base at V and 5 bases at J; junction bases unmatched: 11. The CDR3, as DNA: TGCGCCAGCAGCCAAGGTCCCACGGCTAGCGGGGCGGAGACCCAGTACTTC. Encoded protein: CASSQGPTASGAETQYF.

CDR3 loop: CASSVQGLAGGTDTQYF. Here the CDR3 DNA reads TGCGCCAGCAGCGTCCAAGGACTAGCGGGAGGCACAGATACGCAGTATTTT. This chain joins TRBV5-1 and TRBJ2-3; TRBD2 aligns across 13 bases. There are 17 residues in the CDR3. The trim removed 4 bases at V and 1 base at J, leaving 6 bases unmatched. The V gene's germline CDR1 is SGHRS and CDR2 YFSETQ.

The chain uses TRBV28 and TRBJ1-4, with TRBD1 matching 8 bases. J gave up 5 bases and V 6 bases, and 5 bases lay outside the gene matches. Germline CDR1 MDHEN, CDR2 SYDVKM. The CDR3 length is 14 residues. In DNA form, the CDR3 reads TGTGCCAGCAGCCGGACAGGGAAAAATGAAAAACTGTTTTTT. Protein sequence: CASSRTGKNEKLFF.

This sequence joins TRBV27 and TRBJ2-7; 9 nucleotides agree with TRBD1. Germline V gene sequence: CDR1 MNHEY, CDR2 SMNVEV (reference sequence). J gave up 3 bases and V 4 bases, and 7 bases lay outside the gene matches. The CDR3 sequence is 15 residues long. CDR3 DNA: TGTGCCAGCAGTTCCCCCGGGACAGGGATCTACGAGCAGTACTTC. This codes for CASSSPGTGIYEQYF.